This record concerns one T cell receptor beta chain sequence. The data are from a study of blood T cell repertoires in COVID-19. Across the whole study: Acute and convalescent COVID-19 samples came from the United States, Italy and Spain.

The table came from immunoSEQ multiplex PCR; TCRdb's copy has only in-frame clones and leaves some out. The table has some 170,000 clones, roughly 83% seen once; the top ten hold about 6.7%. Recruited during active infection, patients (from Seattle) were subsequently followed longitudinally. Germline CDR1 and CDR2: MNHEY and SMNVEV (reference sequence). The CDR3 length is 14 residues. V lost 3 bases, J lost 1 base, and 10 bases lay in between. The rearrangement links TRBV27 to TRBJ2-7; D is possibly TRBD2 (6 bases). Sequencing input: peripheral blood. This receptor was identified in a woman in her thirties or forties with COVID-19, enrolled during active disease. The CDR3 nucleotides are TGTGCCAGCAGTTTGTCGGGAGATTCCTACGAGCAGTACTTC. Its protein product is CASSLSGDSYEQYF.